The following is a T cell receptor beta chain sequence with its context. Produced via immunoSEQ multiplex PCR; TCRdb's table is partial and in-frame only. In the table there are tens of thousands of clones, 68% of which are singletons. The data are from a study of blood T cell repertoires in COVID-19. Germline loops: CDR1 SGHTA, CDR2 FQGNSA. The CDR3 is 14 amino acids. The germline V and J ends were trimmed by 5 bases and 2 bases, with 11 bases remaining between them. Sequenced material: peripheral blood. This TCR came from a woman aged 70-85 years with acute or convalescent COVID-19. The rearrangement links TRBV7-2 to TRBJ2-3; tentatively, D is TRBD2 (6 bases). The CDR3 loop is CASSLGLFTDTQYF. The CDR3 DNA follows: TGTGCCAGCAGCCTCGGACTATTCACAGATACGCAGTATTTT.